This T cell receptor beta chain comes out of a study of blood T cells in healthy people across ages. The study isolated at least 6 million PBMCs from each sample. A J-beta primer mix and a sample-barcoded 5' primer were used in a second PCR of roughly 7 to 12 cycles. TCRdb redid the calling of the 5' RACE reads with MiXCR, one entry per CDR3 protein. The sample holds around 900,000 distinct CDR3 sequences, about 53% seen once. General study results and limits: Bulk PBMC profiling left naive and antigen-experienced comparisons inconclusive. Older age went with lower TCR beta diversity per million T cells, in a roughly linear way. TCR beta diversity was tightly associated with the proportion of naive T cells.

A note on this clonotype: Its antigen is unidentified.

The sequenced sample was blood. The receptor's source is a woman aged 60-70 years in good health.

The CDR3: CASSLAGYGTEAFF. The CDR3 DNA is TGCGCCAGCAGCCTGGCCGGTTATGGCACTGAAGCTTTCTTT. The chain recombines TRBV5-1 with TRBJ1-1; D gene unclear. Germline CDR1 reads SGHRS; CDR2 reads YFSETQ. This CDR3 comprises 14 residues. Trimming stripped 4 bases from V and 4 bases from J, with 14 bases between.